This record looks at one T cell receptor (beta chain) sequence and its context. The assay was immunoSEQ multiplex PCR, and TCRdb's table has in-frame clones only and misses some. The data contain about 300,000 clones, roughly 86% of them singletons. Adults between roughly 18 and 89 years of age took part from under 30 US areas. Exposed enrollees had met someone with a PCR-confirmed or clinician-diagnosed COVID-19 case at some point within the 2 weeks before study entry. The data originate from a study of blood T cell repertoires in COVID-19. Across the study: Sample material is recorded as cDNA or gDNA derived from T cells, B-cell-depleted T cells, or PBMCs.

Trimming pared 0 bases from V and 8 bases from J, leaving 13 bases between. This CDR3 comprises 14 residues. Germline CDR1 reads LGHDT; CDR2 reads YNNKEL (reference sequence). The chain combines TRBV3-1 (or the pseudogene TRBV3-2) with TRBJ1-1; no clear D. Specimen: PBMCs or T cells enriched from blood (not recorded which). The TCR was taken from a woman between 50 and 59 years old who had been exposed to COVID-19. The CDR3 reads CASSQDKPLPEAFF. Written as DNA, the CDR3 is TGTGCCAGCAGCCAAGATAAACCACTCCCCGAAGCTTTCTTT.